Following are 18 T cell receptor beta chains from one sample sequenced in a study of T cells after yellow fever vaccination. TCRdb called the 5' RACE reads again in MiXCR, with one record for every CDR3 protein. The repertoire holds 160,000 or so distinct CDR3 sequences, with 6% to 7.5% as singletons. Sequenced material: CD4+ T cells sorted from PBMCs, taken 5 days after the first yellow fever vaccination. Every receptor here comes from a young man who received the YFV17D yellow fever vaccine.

CDR3 loop: CASSHPLAGVTYEQYV. The CDR3 DNA sequence: TGCGCCAGCAGCCATCCTCTAGCGGGGGTGACCTACGAGCAGTACGTC. The chain recombines TRBV4-1 with TRBJ2-7; TRBD2 matches at 10 bases. V dropped 3 bases and J dropped 2; count of bases not matched to a gene: 7. The germline V gene encodes CDR1 MGHRA and CDR2 YSYEKL. This CDR3 region has 16 residues.

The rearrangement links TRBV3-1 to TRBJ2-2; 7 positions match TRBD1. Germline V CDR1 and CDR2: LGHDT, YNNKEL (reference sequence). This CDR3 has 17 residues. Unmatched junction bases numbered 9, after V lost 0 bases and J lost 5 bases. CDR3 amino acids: CASSQERQGRRTGELFF. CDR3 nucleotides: TGTGCCAGCAGCCAAGAAAGACAGGGTCGGAGGACCGGGGAGCTGTTTTTT.

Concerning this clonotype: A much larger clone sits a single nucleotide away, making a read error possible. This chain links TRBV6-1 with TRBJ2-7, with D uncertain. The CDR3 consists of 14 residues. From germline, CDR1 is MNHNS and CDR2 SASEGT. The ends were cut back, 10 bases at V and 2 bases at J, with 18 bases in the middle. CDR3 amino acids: CAITADGFPYEQYF. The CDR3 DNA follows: TGTGCCATCACCGCCGACGGTTTTCCCTACGAGCAGTACTTC.

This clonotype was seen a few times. CDR3 DNA: TGTGCCAGCAGTCGGGACAGGGTGTTTAATTCACCCCTCCACTTT. It encodes CASSRDRVFNSPLHF. The rearrangement links TRBV27 to TRBJ1-6; TRBD1 aligns across 9 bases. Germline loops: CDR1 MNHEY, CDR2 SMNVEV (reference sequence). The CDR3 runs to 15 residues. Losses at the gene ends were 5 bases for V and 6 bases for J; bases not matched to a gene: 5.

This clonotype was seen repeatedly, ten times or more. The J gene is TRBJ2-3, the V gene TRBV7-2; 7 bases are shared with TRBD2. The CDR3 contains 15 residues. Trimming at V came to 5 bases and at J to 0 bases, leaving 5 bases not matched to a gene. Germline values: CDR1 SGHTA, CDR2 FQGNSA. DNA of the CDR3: TGTGCCAGCAGCCGACAAGCGGGGAGCACAGATACGCAGTATTTT. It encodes CASSRQAGSTDTQYF.

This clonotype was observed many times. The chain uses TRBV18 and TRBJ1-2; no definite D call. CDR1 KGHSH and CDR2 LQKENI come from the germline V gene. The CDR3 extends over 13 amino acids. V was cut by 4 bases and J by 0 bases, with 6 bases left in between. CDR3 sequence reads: CASSRSSNYGYTF. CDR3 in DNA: TGTGCCAGCTCACGTAGTTCTAACTATGGCTACACCTTC.

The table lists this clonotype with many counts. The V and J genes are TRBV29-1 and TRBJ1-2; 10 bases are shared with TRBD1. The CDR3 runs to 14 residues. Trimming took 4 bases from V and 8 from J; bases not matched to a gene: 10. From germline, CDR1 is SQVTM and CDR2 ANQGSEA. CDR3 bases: TGCAGCGTTGGACCCGGGACAGGGGCCTCGGGCTACACCTTC. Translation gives CSVGPGTGASGYTF.

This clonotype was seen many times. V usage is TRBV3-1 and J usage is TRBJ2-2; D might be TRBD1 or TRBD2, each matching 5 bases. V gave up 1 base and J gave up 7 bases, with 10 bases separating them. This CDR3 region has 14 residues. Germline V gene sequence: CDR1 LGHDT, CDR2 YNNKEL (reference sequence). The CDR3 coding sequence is TGTGCCAGCAGCCAAGGTTCTGGGGGCGGGGAGCTGTTTTTT. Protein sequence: CASSQGSGGGELFF.

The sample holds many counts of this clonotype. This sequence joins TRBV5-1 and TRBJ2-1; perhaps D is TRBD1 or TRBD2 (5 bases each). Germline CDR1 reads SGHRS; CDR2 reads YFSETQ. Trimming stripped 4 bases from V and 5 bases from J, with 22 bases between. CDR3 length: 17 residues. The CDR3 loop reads CASSPDRGRRGHNEQFF. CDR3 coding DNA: TGCGCCAGCAGCCCGGATCGGGGACGCCGGGGCCACAATGAGCAGTTCTTC. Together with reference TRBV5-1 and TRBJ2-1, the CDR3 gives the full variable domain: KAGVTQTPRYLIKTRGQQVTLSCSPISGHRSVSWYQQTPGQGLQFLFEYFSETQRNKGNFPGRFSGRQFSNSRSEMNVSTLELGDSALYLCASSPDRGRRGHNEQFFGPGTRLTVL.

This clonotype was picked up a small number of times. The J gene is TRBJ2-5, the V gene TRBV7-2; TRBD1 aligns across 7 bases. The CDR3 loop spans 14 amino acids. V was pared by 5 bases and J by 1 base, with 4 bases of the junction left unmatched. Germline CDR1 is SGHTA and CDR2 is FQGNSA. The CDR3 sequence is CASSTNRGQETQYF. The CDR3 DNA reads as TGTGCCAGCAGCACTAACAGGGGCCAAGAGACCCAGTACTTC.

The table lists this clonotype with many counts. The chain's CDR3 is CASSPGKTSWTDTQYF. CDR3 bases: TGTGCCAGCAGCCCCGGAAAGACTAGTTGGACAGATACGCAGTATTTT. The chain has TRBV7-8 and TRBJ2-3, with D perhaps matching TRBD2 (6 bases). The germline V and J ends were trimmed by 5 bases and 3 bases, with 18 bases remaining between them. Germline CDR1 is SGHVS and CDR2 is FQNEAQ. The length of the CDR3 is 16 residues.

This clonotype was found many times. CDR3 protein: CATPPPVAEISYEQYV. CDR3 sequence (DNA): TGTGCCACCCCACCCCCCGTAGCGGAGATCTCCTACGAGCAGTACGTC. The chain combines TRBV6-1 with TRBJ2-7; D perhaps matches TRBD2 (6 bases). CDR1 is MNHNS and CDR2 is SASEGT in the germline V gene. V was clipped by 10 bases and J by 0 bases, with 22 bases between them. The CDR3 is made up of 16 amino acids.

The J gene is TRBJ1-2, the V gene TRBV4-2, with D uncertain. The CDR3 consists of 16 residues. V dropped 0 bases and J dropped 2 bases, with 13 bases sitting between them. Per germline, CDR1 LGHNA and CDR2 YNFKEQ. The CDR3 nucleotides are TGTGCCAGCAGCCAAGAACTACGCCGAACGAACTATGGCTACACCTTC. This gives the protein CASSQELRRTNYGYTF.

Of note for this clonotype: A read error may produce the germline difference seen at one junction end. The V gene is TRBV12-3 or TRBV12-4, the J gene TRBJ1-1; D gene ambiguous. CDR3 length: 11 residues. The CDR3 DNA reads TGTGCCAGCAGTGGGGTTACTGAATCTTTCTTT. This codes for CASSGVTESFF.

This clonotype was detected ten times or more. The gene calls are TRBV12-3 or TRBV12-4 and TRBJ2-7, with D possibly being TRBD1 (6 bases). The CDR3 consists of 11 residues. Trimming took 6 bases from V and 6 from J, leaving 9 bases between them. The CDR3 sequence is CASRSRGEQYF. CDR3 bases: TGTGCCAGCAGATCCAGGGGCGAGCAGTACTTC.

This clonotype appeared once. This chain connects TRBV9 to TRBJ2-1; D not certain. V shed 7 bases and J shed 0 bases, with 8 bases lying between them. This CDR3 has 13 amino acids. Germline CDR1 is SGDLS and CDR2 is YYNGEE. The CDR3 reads CASVVDSYNEQFF. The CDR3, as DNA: TGTGCCAGCGTAGTTGACTCCTACAATGAGCAGTTCTTC.

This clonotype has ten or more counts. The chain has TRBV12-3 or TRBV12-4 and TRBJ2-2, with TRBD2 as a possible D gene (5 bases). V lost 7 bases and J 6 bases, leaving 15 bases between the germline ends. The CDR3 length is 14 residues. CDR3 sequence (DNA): TGTGCCAGCAAGAGAGACTACCAATCCGGGGAGCTGTTTTTT. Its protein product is CASKRDYQSGELFF.

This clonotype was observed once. The CDR3 DNA reads TGTGCCAGCTCACCAAGACAGGGGAGGGACGAGCAGTACTTC. Its protein is CASSPRQGRDEQYF. The rearrangement links TRBV18 to TRBJ2-7; perhaps TRBD1 as D (8 bases). V lost 2 bases and J 5 bases, leaving 13 bases between the germline ends. CDR3 length: 14 residues. CDR1 and CDR2 from the germline V gene are KGHSH and LQKENI.